This TCR beta chain was retrieved from a study of blood T cell repertoires in COVID-19. Study at large: Acute and convalescent COVID-19 samples came from the United States, Italy and Spain.

In the source study's methods: The assay estimated nucleated cells by amplifying reference gene primers. The data were produced by immunoSEQ multiplex PCR, yet TCRdb's version contains in-frame clones alone and is incomplete. Clone size and the V and J calls come from that table; the DNA yielded D and trimming. The sample shows about 240,000 clones, roughly 86% of them seen only once. One Seattle source followed patients from active infection through their disease course. A single count supports this clone. Germline-derived CDR1 and CDR2 are GTSNPN and SVGIG (reference sequence). The CDR3 has 14 residues. The V gene end was trimmed by 0 bases and the J gene end by 5 bases; junction bases not matched to a gene: 6.

The chain couples TRBV30 to TRBJ2-5; 7 nucleotides match TRBD1. The sequence was collected from a woman between 45 and 60 years old with COVID-19, enrolled during active disease. The source material was peripheral blood. DNA of the CDR3: TGTGCCTGGAGTGTACAAGGGGGCTGGGAGACCCAGTACTTC. It codes for CAWSVQGGWETQYF.